This T cell receptor beta chain derives from a study of blood T cell repertoires in COVID-19. Assay used: immunoSEQ multiplex PCR; TCRdb lists only in-frame clones, some missing. The table lists some 210,000 clones, around four fifths of them singletons, with roughly a fifth in the top ten. Germline V lookup: CDR1 MNHEY, CDR2 SVGAGI. The germline V and J ends were trimmed by 6 bases and 9 bases, with 17 bases remaining between them. CDR3 length: 14 residues. The J gene is TRBJ2-2, the V gene TRBV6-5; the D gene is possibly TRBD1 (5 bases). Sequences were obtained from peripheral blood. This TCR derives from a human donor in a cohort sampled during active COVID-19. CDR3 sequence reads: CASSAALQGRELFF. Here the CDR3 DNA reads TGTGCCAGCAGCGCCGCATTGCAGGGAAGGGAGCTGTTTTTT.